This TCR beta chain was obtained from a study of spatial heterogeneity in lung cancer. Study summary: Fewer alpha-chain than beta-chain sequences were consistently detected. TCR and UMI combinations that were unique each appeared, on average, more than ten times in raw reads.

The CDR3 has 13 residues. Per the germline V gene, CDR1 is SGDLS and CDR2 is YYNGEE. The V and J ends lost 3 bases and 10 bases respectively, with 14 bases between them. Time point indicated: blood at routine non-recurrence follow-up after resection. TCRdb re-called the 5' RACE reads through MiXCR, storing one row per CDR3 protein. The sample includes around 98,000 distinct CDR3 sequences, less than 20% of them seen just once. The sequence was obtained from a male donor with early-stage non-small cell lung cancer. This rearrangement joins TRBV9 to TRBJ2-1; the D is unclear. The source was PBMCs, collected at follow-up. The CDR3 loop reads CASSAGSAYEQFF. CDR3 nucleotides: TGTGCCAGCAGCGCAGGTTCGGCTTACGAGCAGTTCTTC. Looking up the rest from reference TRBV9 and TRBJ2-1 gives the full variable domain: DSGVTQTPKHLITATGQRVTLRCSPRSGDLSVYWYQQSLDQGLQFLIQYYNGEERAKGNILERFSAQQFPDLHSELNLSSLELGDSALYFCASSAGSAYEQFFGPGTRLTVL.